This is a list of T cell receptor beta chains from one sample in a study of CD8 T cells in Susac syndrome. TCRdb passed the immunoSEQ multiplex PCR reads through MiXCR, listing each CDR3 protein once. The sample carries 70,000 to 100,000 distinct CDR3 sequences, around 96% recorded once. The sequenced material came from CD8+ T cells from PBMCs. The receptors stem from a human donor with Susac syndrome. CDR3s include the opening cysteine and the closing phenylalanine or tryptophan. The D gene is left open where the match is weak. Clone size is shown for a subset of rows, as once, few, many or a class of expanded clone.

J gene	V gene	clone size	D gene	CDR3 protein	CDR3 DNA
TRBJ2-7	TRBV20-1	NA	TRBD2	CSASDPGLSHEQYF	TGCAGTGCTAGCGATCCGGGACTAAGTCACGAGCAGTACTTC
TRBJ2-2	TRBV4-1	NA	NA	CASSQIRGTGELFF	TGCGCCAGCAGCCAAATCCGGGGGACCGGGGAGCTGTTTTTT
TRBJ2-1	TRBV28	NA	NA	CASSLSGLLQNEQFF	TGTGCCAGCAGTTTATCCGGACTATTACAGAATGAGCAGTTCTTC
TRBJ1-1	TRBV6-2/TRBV6-3	NA	TRBD1	CASSRQGRMTEAFF	TGTGCCAGCAGCAGACAGGGGCGGATGACTGAAGCTTTCTTT
TRBJ2-3	TRBV7-9	NA	NA	CASSLAGQSTDTQYF	TGTGCCAGCAGCTTAGCGGGACAATCCACAGATACGCAGTATTTT
TRBJ2-3	TRBV20-1	NA	NA	CSARPRRRPSTDTQYF	TGCAGTGCTAGACCCCGTCGGAGACCTAGCACAGATACGCAGTATTTT
TRBJ1-3	TRBV20-1	NA	NA	CSARDRQGNSGNTIYF	TGCAGTGCTAGAGATCGTCAGGGAAACTCTGGAAACACCATATATTTT
TRBJ2-2	TRBV7-6	once	NA	CASSSSGGWTGELFF	TGTGCCAGCAGCTCATCAGGGGGGTGGACCGGGGAGCTGTTTTTT
TRBJ2-6	TRBV10-2	NA	NA	CASSEDRANVLTF	TGCGCCAGCAGTGAGGATAGGGCCAACGTCCTGACTTTC
TRBJ1-2	TRBV20-1	NA	NA	CSAQDYGYTF	TGCAGTGCTCAGGACTATGGCTACACCTTC
TRBJ1-5	TRBV21-1	NA	NA	CASSESQPQHF	TGTGCCAGCAGCGAATCTCAGCCCCAGCATTTT
TRBJ2-3	TRBV5-1	NA	TRBD2	CASSLDRTSGTDTQYF	TGCGCCAGCAGCTTGGACAGGACTAGCGGCACAGATACGCAGTATTTT
TRBJ2-1	TRBV27	NA	NA	CASSLGRSAHYYNEQFF	TGTGCCAGCAGTTTGGGCAGGTCAGCCCACTACTACAATGAGCAGTTCTTC
TRBJ2-1	TRBV2	NA	TRBD2	CASSGPGTRLNEQFF	TGTGCCAGCAGTGGGCCCGGGACTAGACTTAACGAGCAGTTCTTC
TRBJ2-4	TRBV6-1	NA	TRBD1	CASSRTGRGTKNIQYF	TGTGCCAGCAGTCGGACAGGGAGAGGAACCAAAAACATTCAGTACTTC
TRBJ2-7	TRBV29-1	once	TRBD1	CSGKTGGSYEQYF	TGCAGCGGCAAGACAGGGGGCTCCTACGAGCAGTACTTC
TRBJ2-5	TRBV4-2	NA	NA	CASSRRELRQNQETQYF	TGTGCCAGCAGCCGCCGGGAGCTTCGACAGAACCAAGAGACCCAGTACTTC
TRBJ2-5	TRBV13	NA	TRBD1	CASSLRGPERTQYF	TGTGCCAGCAGCTTAAGGGGGCCAGAGAGGACCCAGTACTTC
TRBJ2-5	TRBV6-5	NA	NA	CASSFTGRDQETQYF	TGTGCCAGCAGTTTTACCGGGAGAGACCAAGAGACCCAGTACTTC
TRBJ1-2	TRBV7-2	NA	TRBD1	CASSHGTGGEVYGYTF	TGTGCCAGCAGCCACGGGACAGGGGGTGAGGTCTATGGCTACACCTTC
TRBJ2-3	TRBV27	NA	TRBD2	CASSFLAGTDTQYF	TGTGCCAGCAGTTTCCTAGCGGGCACAGATACGCAGTATTTT
TRBJ1-2	TRBV5-1	NA	NA	CASSLDRALSYGYTF	TGCGCCAGCAGCTTGGACAGGGCTCTATCCTATGGCTACACCTTC
TRBJ2-2	TRBV5-6	NA	NA	CASSLGSAELFF	TGTGCCAGCAGCTTGGGGTCCGCGGAGCTGTTTTTT
TRBJ2-7	TRBV27	once	TRBD1	CASRDRGLHSYEQYF	TGTGCCAGCAGGGACAGGGGGCTCCACTCCTACGAGCAGTACTTC
TRBJ2-7	TRBV13	NA	TRBD1	CASRDQTGTLLF	TGTGCCAGCAGGGATCAGACAGGGACCTTACTCTTC
TRBJ1-5	TRBV27	NA	NA	CASGQPQHF	TGTGCCAGCGGGCAGCCCCAGCATTTT
TRBJ1-2	TRBV20-1	NA	TRBD1	CSASLRASDRGYGYTF	TGCAGTGCTAGTTTAAGGGCCTCGGACAGGGGCTATGGCTACACCTTC
TRBJ1-2	TRBV14	NA	NA	CASSWLLGDYGYTF	TGTGCCAGCAGTTGGCTATTGGGGGACTATGGCTACACCTTC
TRBJ1-2	TRBV27	NA	NA	CASSPSPVPGYGYTF	TGTGCCAGCAGTCCATCCCCGGTACCGGGCTATGGCTACACCTTC
TRBJ1-3	TRBV20-1	NA	NA	CSASQASGNTIYF	TGCAGTGCTTCACAGGCCTCTGGAAACACCATATATTTT
TRBJ2-3	TRBV5-1	NA	NA	CASSLWGSPPDTQYF	TGCGCCAGCAGCTTGTGGGGGAGCCCCCCAGATACGCAGTATTTT
TRBJ1-2	TRBV27	NA	NA	CASSRALGQSELNYGYTF	TGTGCCAGCAGCCGGGCCCTGGGACAATCCGAATTGAACTATGGCTACACCTTC
TRBJ2-1	TRBV9	NA	NA	CASSQAPAAEQFF	TGTGCCAGCAGCCAGGCTCCCGCGGCTGAGCAGTTCTTC
TRBJ2-7	TRBV20-1	NA	TRBD2	CSATRPGTSGTYEQYF	TGCAGTGCTACCCGGCCCGGGACTAGCGGAACCTACGAGCAGTACTTC
TRBJ2-7	TRBV12-3/TRBV12-4	NA	TRBD1	CASSSPGQGAYEQYF	TGTGCCAGCAGTTCCCCGGGACAGGGGGCCTACGAGCAGTACTTC
TRBJ2-7	TRBV10-3	few	TRBD1	CAISDPPGQGGYEQYF	TGTGCCATCAGTGATCCTCCGGGACAGGGCGGATACGAGCAGTACTTC
TRBJ1-4	TRBV20-1	NA	TRBD1	CSARDSTGGSEKLFF	TGCAGTGCTAGAGACTCGACAGGGGGCAGTGAAAAACTGTTTTTT
TRBJ2-2	TRBV29-1	NA	TRBD2	CSGTSVNTGELFF	TGCAGCGGGACTAGCGTGAACACCGGGGAGCTGTTTTTT
TRBJ2-1	TRBV7-8	NA	TRBD2	CASSKTSGAYNEQFF	TGTGCCAGCAGCAAGACTAGCGGAGCCTACAATGAGCAGTTCTTC
TRBJ2-5	TRBV6-5	few	NA	CASSPDQETQYF	TGTGCCAGCAGTCCAGACCAAGAGACCCAGTACTTC
TRBJ2-1	TRBV20-1	NA	TRBD2	CSAFSGAGNEQFF	TGCAGTGCTTTTAGCGGGGCTGGGAATGAGCAGTTCTTC
TRBJ2-1	TRBV20-1	NA	TRBD2	CSASRGGPYNEQFF	TGCAGTGCTTCCCGGGGGGGCCCCTACAATGAGCAGTTCTTC
TRBJ2-7	TRBV30	NA	NA	CAWSTPSSYEQYF	TGTGCCTGGAGCACCCCGAGCTCCTACGAGCAGTACTTC
TRBJ2-7	TRBV7-9	NA	NA	CASSLALNYEQYF	TGTGCCAGCAGCTTAGCGTTAAACTACGAGCAGTACTTC
TRBJ2-5	TRBV9	NA	NA	CASSVEDADNQYF	TGTGCCAGCAGCGTAGAAGACGCAGATAACCAGTACTTC
TRBJ2-7	TRBV29-1	NA	NA	CSVPWGENEQYF	TGCAGCGTCCCCTGGGGGGAGAACGAGCAGTACTTC
TRBJ1-5	TRBV28	NA	NA	CASSSSQPQHF	TGTGCCAGCAGCTCGAGTCAGCCCCAGCATTTT
TRBJ2-5	TRBV13	NA	NA	CASSFAGAQETQYF	TGTGCCAGCAGCTTTGCAGGGGCACAAGAGACCCAGTACTTC
TRBJ2-7	TRBV7-4	once	NA	CASSLYRAVCESYEQYF	TGTGCCAGCAGCTTATACAGGGCCGTCTGTGAATCCTACGAGCAGTACTTC
TRBJ2-7	TRBV7-9	NA	NA	CASSLPWGDEQYF	TGTGCCAGCAGCCTACCGTGGGGGGACGAGCAGTACTTC
TRBJ1-3	TRBV29-1	NA	NA	CSALQGRGNTIYF	TGCAGCGCTCTTCAGGGCAGGGGAAACACCATATATTTT
TRBJ2-3	TRBV20-1	NA	TRBD1	CSARFDRGTDTQYF	TGCAGTGCTAGGTTCGACAGGGGGACAGATACGCAGTATTTT
TRBJ2-1	TRBV14	NA	NA	CASSNHGASSSYNEQFF	TGTGCCAGCAGCAACCACGGCGCATCTAGCTCCTACAATGAGCAGTTCTTC
TRBJ2-1	TRBV15	once	NA	CATSTTYNEQFF	TGTGCCACCAGCACGACCTACAATGAGCAGTTCTTC
TRBJ2-2	TRBV14	NA	NA	CASSQGPVGELFF	TGTGCCAGCAGCCAAGGACCGGTCGGGGAGCTGTTTTTT
TRBJ2-5	TRBV7-9	once	TRBD1	CASSLGQGYSQETQYF	TGTGCCAGCAGCTTAGGACAGGGATATTCCCAAGAGACCCAGTACTTC
TRBJ2-1	TRBV29-1	NA	NA	CSVTITGRNEQFF	TGCAGCGTTACCATTACGGGCAGAAATGAGCAGTTCTTC